The 9 T cell receptor beta chains reported below all come from one sample, sequenced in a study of patients and donors after allogeneic stem cell transplantation. TCRdb re-called the RT-PCR reads with MiXCR, one entry per CDR3 protein. The profile shows about 150,000 distinct CDR3 sequences, 24% of them singletons. The sample was blood, either unsorted or a sorted T cell fraction (not recorded which). These receptors all stem from a human donor who was either an allogeneic HSCT recipient or a stem cell or donor lymphocyte infusion donor (not recorded which). It is not recorded whose cells these are; they may come from a transplant donor.

A single count supports this clonotype. The rearrangement links TRBV5-6 to TRBJ2-3; 11 bases agree with TRBD2. The CDR3 is made up of 16 amino acids. V gave up 0 bases and J gave up 4 bases; unmatched junction bases: 4. Germline CDR1 SGHDT, CDR2 YYEEEE. CDR3 amino acids: CASSLGTSGGSDTQYF. The CDR3 nucleotides are TGTGCCAGCAGCTTGGGTACTAGCGGGGGCTCAGATACGCAGTATTTT.

This clonotype was counted between two and nine times. This sequence joins TRBV20-1 and TRBJ2-1; D is uncertain. Germline loops: CDR1 DFQATT, CDR2 SNEGSKA (reference sequence). The V and J ends lost 6 bases and 3 bases respectively, with 6 bases between them. The CDR3 runs 11 residues. CDR3 amino acids: CSAKDYNEQFF. DNA for the CDR3: TGCAGTGCAAAAGACTACAATGAGCAGTTCTTC.

The gene calls are TRBV2 and TRBJ2-3, with D perhaps TRBD1 (6 bases). With 2 bases removed from V and 4 bases from J, the gap between germline ends came to 13 bases. This CDR3 is 15 amino acids long. Germline V gives CDR1 SNHLY, CDR2 FYNNEI. CDR3 loop: CASSEQGHGADTQYF. The CDR3 DNA reads as TGTGCCAGCAGTGAACAGGGGCACGGGGCAGATACGCAGTATTTT.

This clonotype was observed a handful of times. The chain links TRBV7-2 to TRBJ1-2, with TRBD1 identical over 8 bases. The germline V gene has CDR1 SGHTA and CDR2 FQGNSA. CDR3 length: 14 amino acids. Unmatched junction bases numbered 6, after V lost 3 bases and J lost 6 bases. The CDR3 loop is CASSFQGASDGYTF. CDR3 bases: TGTGCCAGCAGCTTCCAGGGGGCATCGGATGGCTACACCTTC.

The chain combines TRBV20-1 with TRBJ2-1; D not certain. Germline CDR1 is DFQATT and CDR2 is SNEGSKA (reference sequence). V lost 2 bases, J lost 7 bases, and 12 bases lay in between. The CDR3 loop spans 13 amino acids. CDR3 protein: CSARSRLLNEQFF. The CDR3 bases are TGCAGTGCTAGAAGCCGCCTGCTAAATGAGCAGTTCTTC.

This clonotype has more than one count but fewer than ten. The V gene is TRBV7-3, the J gene TRBJ1-6; D unclear. V was shortened by 5 bases and J by 4 bases, with 12 bases between the two germline ends. The CDR3 spans 15 residues. Germline loops: CDR1 SGHTA, CDR2 FQGTGA. The CDR3 sequence: CASSQETPYNSPLHF. The CDR3 DNA sequence: TGTGCCAGCAGCCAAGAGACACCGTATAATTCACCCCTCCACTTT. Combining the CDR3 with reference TRBV7-3 and TRBJ1-6 gives the whole variable domain GAGVSQTPSNKVTEKGKYVELRCDPISGHTALYWYRQSLGQGPEFLIYFQGTGAADDSGLPNDRFFAVRPEGSVSTLKIQRTERGDSAVYLCASSQETPYNSPLHFGNGTRLTVT.

This clonotype was observed a handful of times. The chain couples TRBV5-1 to TRBJ2-2; D remains unclear. The CDR3 runs to 15 residues. Germline CDR1 SGHRS, CDR2 YFSETQ. The germline V and J ends were trimmed by 1 base and 0 bases, with 7 bases remaining between them. The CDR3 nucleotides are TGCGCCAGCAGCTTGCGTCTAGCGAACACCGGGGAGCTGTTTTTT. It specifies CASSLRLANTGELFF.

The V and J genes are TRBV5-1 and TRBJ2-5; a weak D match, TRBD1 (6 bases). Deletions cut 7 bases from V and 0 bases from J, with 7 bases between. The CDR3 runs 12 residues. Germline-derived CDR1 and CDR2 are SGHRS and YFSETQ. The chain's CDR3 is CASHRDQETQYF. The CDR3 DNA reads as TGCGCCAGCCACAGGGACCAAGAGACCCAGTACTTC. Based on the CDR3 plus reference TRBV5-1 and TRBJ2-5, the full variable domain is KAGVTQTPRYLIKTRGQQVTLSCSPISGHRSVSWYQQTPGQGLQFLFEYFSETQRNKGNFPGRFSGRQFSNSRSEMNVSTLELGDSALYLCASHRDQETQYFGPGTRLLVL.

The sample holds a few counts of this clonotype. The V call is TRBV28, the J call TRBJ1-4; no firm D call. CDR1 and CDR2 from the germline V gene are MDHEN and SYDVKM. This CDR3 comprises 13 residues. V lost 6 bases to trimming and J lost 7 bases, with 12 bases between them. CDR3 in DNA: TGTGCCAGCAGGCCTGCCTTCGGTGAAAAACTGTTTTTT. It codes for CASRPAFGEKLFF.